This TCR beta chain was identified in a study of cytomegalovirus exposure and HLA in healthy donors listed by TCRdb under 2017. Study-level background: In an earlier analysis of fewer than 750 of the donors, 276 Gb of sequence data and 95 million to 130 million unique TCR beta sequences from roughly 190 million T cells were reported. The number of typed donors differed by locus: about 629-630 for A, B, C, DRB1 and DQB1; 522 for DQA1; approximately 600 for DPA1; and some 430 for DPB1. The study aimed to test whether cataloging public T cell receptors could reveal signatures of past pathogen exposure. In a later genetic analysis, genome-wide SNP genotypes for about 55% of the roughly 700 donors were used, and that subset was treated as a discovery cohort. Donor age, sex, ethnicity and CMV serostatus were compiled alongside the repertoire data. HLA typing covered class I and class II loci at four-digit resolution. All discovery cohort repertoires had been generated using a single sequencing platform. An earlier analysis of about 600 of the donors used high-throughput TCR beta sequencing to judge whether each TCR beta V gene segment behaved as functional or pseudogenic. A later analysis re-analyzed previously published TCR beta repertoires from roughly 690 donors and added high-resolution HLA genotyping to study TCR occurrence patterns. Across approximately 420 genotyped donors of the cohort, an average of about 220,000 unique TCR beta nucleotide sequences per donor were sequenced, and roughly a sixth of those sequences were non-productive. Besides the first cohort of 666 subjects, a separate validation cohort made up of roughly 130 different subjects was used. An early release that covered fewer than 750 HLA-typed donors contained about 300 gigabases of sequencing data and about 93 million unique TCR sequences. Rather than using new phenotypic data, the later analysis identified candidate immune exposures from TCR beta sequences and from how often those sequences occurred across donors. The study used immunosequencing to profile the T cell repertoires of approximately 650 subjects and linked those repertoires to cytomegalovirus serostatus. About five DR-DQ haplotypes were handled as single units for association and clustering because linkage in the cohort was strong. The study combined high-throughput TCR immunosequencing, statistical association of individual TCRs with disease status, and machine learning to predict cytomegalovirus infection status. The genetic ancestry cluster associated with self-reported Caucasian donors included around 76% of the 398 genotyped donors. Beyond this particular receptor, the publication reports: An earlier analysis of several hundred of the donors showed that most TCR beta V segments appeared in productive rearrangements either about 87% or about 30% of the time, which broadly matched IMGT annotations. Roughly uniform sequencing depth across donors was assumed in presence/absence analyses, although this assumption may not hold. In vitro tests confirmed that a few of the cytomegalovirus-associated TCR beta chains recognize cytomegalovirus antigens. The only immune exposure information available for the cohort was CMV serostatus. It was suggested by the authors that the approach could potentially be generalized to other disease states and immunological phenotypes. Some IMGT-functional V segments, including TRBV6-2 and TRBV6-3, could not be distinguished by the 87-base-pair reads and were therefore excluded. Compared with the roughly 670-donor mean, donors in an Asian-associated ancestry cluster had fewer N-insertions in productive TCRs, according to a later genetic analysis. Assigning TCR associations to individual alleles was difficult when HLA alleles, especially DR and DQ, strongly co-occurred. A further reported finding was that TCR beta sequences accurately predicted the HLA-A and HLA-B alleles for most subjects in the first cohort. Most CMV-associated TCR beta chains appeared to be HLA-restricted in a later analysis, and the HLA associations seemed to be driven largely by CMV exposure. The study listed around 160 TCR beta chains as associated with cytomegalovirus. Specific HLA alleles were associated with roughly 17,000 TCR beta sequences at a false discovery rate of 0.05 in a later analysis. Across donors, most TCR sequences were observed very rarely, whereas some public TCRs were present in many individuals. HLA typing was unavailable for some donors at each locus, so association tests used only the typed subset. A later genetic analysis associated a missense DCLRE1C variant with V-gene and J-gene trimming of TCR beta chains, and an independent cohort replicated the association. The earlier analysis of fewer than 750 of the donors excluded roughly 16 rarely observed V segments, including chromosome 9 orphons, because counts were too low. Correlated functional status among segregating V segments might reflect linkage disequilibrium, but an unknown experimental factor could not be ruled out. A later analysis found that HLA-associated TCR beta chains were more clonally expanded and had lower generation probabilities than equally common non-associated chains. According to a later analysis, parvovirus B19, influenza, CMV and Epstein-Barr virus appeared linked to several top co-occurrence clusters. A group of highly shared sequence variants was considered likely to be a technical artifact of the sequencing pipeline. In this cohort, only TCR beta chains were sequenced, and detectable features were limited by the absence of alpha or paired-chain data. In a later analysis, TCR association rates were found to vary across HLA loci, with the most associated TCRs seen for DRB1 alleles and the fewest for HLA-C alleles. Cytomegalovirus status was reported to be diagnosed by the classifier with high specificity and sensitivity in both the original and validation cohorts.

The library was obtained by the immunoSEQ multiplex PCR assay. The multiplex PCR relied on a mix of 60 forward primers for TCR Vbeta segments and 13 reverse primers for TCR Jbeta segments. A multiplex PCR assay on genomic DNA amplified the CDR3 region of rearranged TCR beta genes. The amplified TCR beta libraries were sequenced on the Illumina HiSeq System as 87-base-pair reads. Regarding the original processing steps: A later analysis tallied roughly 80 million unique TCR beta chains across the 666 repertoires, and approximately 11 million of those chains were shared by two or more donors. To remove PCR and sequencing errors, raw reads were error-corrected and collapsed into unique sequences using a nearest-neighbor algorithm that merged closely related sequences. CDR3 sequences were aligned to IMGT reference sequences to assign V, D and J gene segments. For a sequence to be retained, at least a six-nucleotide match to both a V gene segment and a J gene segment was required. A rearrangement counted as productive if the CDR3 had no stop codons and remained in frame with V and J, and every other rearrangement counted as non-productive. Following IMGT convention, CDR3 was defined as the stretch from the second conserved V-encoded cysteine to the conserved J-encoded phenylalanine. In an earlier analysis of around 570 of the donors, sequences lacking an unambiguous match to a single V gene segment were excluded. In an earlier analysis of 587 of the donors, a V segment was called functional when productive rearrangements were above 56.7%, and segregating when the standard deviation between donors exceeded 5%. A statistical classification framework was developed to diagnose cytomegalovirus status using the catalog of TCR beta chain sequences. A later analysis assigned V and J genes by comparing TCR nucleotide sequences with IMGT/GENE-DB human TR gene sequences. A later analysis assigned CDR3 sequences and most-parsimonious VDJ recombination scenarios with the TCRdist pipeline. In a later analysis, each TCR beta chain was defined by its CDR3 amino acid sequence together with its V-gene family, and reads without a unique V-gene family were excluded. In a later analysis, approximately 590 highly shared, low-generation-probability nucleotide sequences were removed to address suspected cross-contamination and a sequencing artifact. A later analysis calculated a clonal expansion index for each public chain from normalized within-repertoire ranks of inferred template counts. In a later analysis, generation probabilities were computed using a VDJ recombination model fitted to out-of-frame rearrangements, and the results were checked against IGoR. In a later analysis, hypergeometric tests were used to score TCR-TCR, TCR-HLA and TCR-CMV co-occurrence, with a repertoire-size bias correction applied to TCR pairs. In a later analysis, false discovery rates were estimated by permuting HLA or CMV assignments 20 times. In a later analysis, co-occurring TCRs were grouped using DBSCAN, with TCRdist sequence similarity added in when clustering inside HLA-allele-positive subsets. For co-occurrence clustering, repertoires with fewer than 30,000 or more than 120,000 public chains were excluded, along with about five repertoires with anomalous nucleotide sharing. What TCRdb holds here is the immuneACCESS table cut down to in-frame rearrangements. Part of the clones is not present; checked against another copy, under half of the missing clones reflect an unresolved V gene, and the others are unexplained. From that table come the V and J calls and clone size; the DNA was used to work out D and trimming. This sample has fewer than 250,000 clones in its table, and 70% to 90% of those were observed once. Of the sample, 1% to 1.5% falls within the top ten clones.

From its cysteine to its phenylalanine, the CDR3 spans 14 amino acids. Of the read, only the CDR3 DNA is kept; its 42 bases are in frame from base 1. CDR1 is given as SGHTA and CDR2 as FQGTGA, both from the germline V gene. V is cut by 5 bases and J by 4 bases, and the space between the germline ends is 14 bases. In total, 600 or so healthy bone marrow donors made up the cohort. Cohort members were all nominally healthy when sampled, although unrecorded immune exposures were likely present. Of the approximately 700 cohort members, 289 had positive CMV serostatus and 350 to 450 had negative CMV serostatus, and CMV serostatus was not recorded for the donor. Each donor provided a peripheral blood sample, and peripheral blood mononuclear cells were used for TCR beta sequencing. Genomic DNA was extracted from the blood cell samples with the Qiagen DNeasy Blood Extraction Kit. About this clone itself: Its binding antigen is unknown. Base qualities are not at hand, and no much larger clone is one base apart.

The V and J segments used are TRBV7-3 and TRBJ1-1; a tentative D match to TRBD1 spans 5 bases. The TCR sequence derives from a human donor in good health. Sequenced sample: PBMCs. The CDR3 protein sequence reads: CASSRWGGSTEAFF. Here is the DNA: TGTGCCAGCAGCCGGTGGGGGGGGTCCACTGAAGCTTTCTTT.